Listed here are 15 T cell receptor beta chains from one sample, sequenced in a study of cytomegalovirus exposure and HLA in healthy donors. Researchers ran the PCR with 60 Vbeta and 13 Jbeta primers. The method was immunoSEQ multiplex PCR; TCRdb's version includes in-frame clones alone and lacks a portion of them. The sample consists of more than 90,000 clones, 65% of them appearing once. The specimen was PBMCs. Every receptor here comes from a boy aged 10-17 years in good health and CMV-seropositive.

CDR3 loop: CASSEGARYEQYF. CDR3 nucleotide sequence: TGTGCCAGCAGTGAGGGGGCGAGGTACGAGCAGTACTTC. The chain is built from TRBV6-1 and TRBJ2-7, with TRBD1 as a possible D gene (6 bases). Germline V CDR1 and CDR2: MNHNS, SASEGT. The V and J ends lost 3 bases and 4 bases respectively, with 10 bases between them. The CDR3 spans 13 residues.

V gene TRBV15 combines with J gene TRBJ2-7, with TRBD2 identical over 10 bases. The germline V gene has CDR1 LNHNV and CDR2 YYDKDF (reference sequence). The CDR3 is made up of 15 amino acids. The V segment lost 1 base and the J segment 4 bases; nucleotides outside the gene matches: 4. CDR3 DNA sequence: TGTGCCACCAGCAGAGTCCTAGCGGGAGTATACGAGCAGTACTTC. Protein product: CATSRVLAGVYEQYF.

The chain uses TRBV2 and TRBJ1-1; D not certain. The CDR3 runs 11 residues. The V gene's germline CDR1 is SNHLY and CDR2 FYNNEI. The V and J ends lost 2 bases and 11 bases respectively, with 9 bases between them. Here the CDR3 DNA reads TGTGCCAGCAGTGAACAGGTTTCGGCTTTCTTT. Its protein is CASSEQVSAFF.

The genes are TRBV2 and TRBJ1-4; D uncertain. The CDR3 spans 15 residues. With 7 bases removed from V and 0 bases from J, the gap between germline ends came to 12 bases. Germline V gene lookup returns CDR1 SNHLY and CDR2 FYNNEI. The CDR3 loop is CASMREASTNEKLFF. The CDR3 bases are TGTGCCAGCATGCGAGAAGCATCAACTAATGAAAAACTGTTTTTT. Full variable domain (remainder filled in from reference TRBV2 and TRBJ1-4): EPEVTQTPSHQVTQMGQEVILRCVPISNHLYFYWYRQILGQKVEFLVSFYNNEISEKSEIFDDQFSVERPDGSNFTLKIRSTKLEDSAMYFCASMREASTNEKLFFGSGTQLSVL.

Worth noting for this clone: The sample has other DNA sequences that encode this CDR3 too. In DNA, the CDR3 is TGCGCCAGCAGCCTTTTAGCGGGAGCCTACAATGAGCAGTTCTTC. Translation: CASSLLAGAYNEQFF. The rearrangement joins TRBV5-1 to TRBJ2-1, with 9 bases fitting TRBD2. This CDR3 spans 15 amino acids. Germline V gene sequence: CDR1 SGHRS, CDR2 YFSETQ. V was pared by 4 bases and J by 2 bases, with 4 bases of the junction left unmatched.

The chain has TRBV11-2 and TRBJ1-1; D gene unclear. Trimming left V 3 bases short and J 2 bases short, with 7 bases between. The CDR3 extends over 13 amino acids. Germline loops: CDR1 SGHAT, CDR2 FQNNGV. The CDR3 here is CASSFERNTEAFF. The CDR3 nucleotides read TGTGCCAGCAGCTTCGAGAGAAACACTGAAGCTTTCTTT.

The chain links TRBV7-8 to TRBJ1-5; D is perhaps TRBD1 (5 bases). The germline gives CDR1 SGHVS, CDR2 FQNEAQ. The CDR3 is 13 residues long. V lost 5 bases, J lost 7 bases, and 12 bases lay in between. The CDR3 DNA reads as TGTGCCAGCAGCCTGGACCGGGGGCAGCCCCAGCATTTT. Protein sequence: CASSLDRGQPQHF.

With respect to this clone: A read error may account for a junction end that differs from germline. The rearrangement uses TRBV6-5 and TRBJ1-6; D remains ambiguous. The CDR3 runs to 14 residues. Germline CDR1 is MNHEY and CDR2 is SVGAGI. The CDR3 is CASSYSNDNSALHF. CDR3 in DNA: TGTGCCAGCAGTTACTCGAATGATAATTCAGCCCTCCACTTT.

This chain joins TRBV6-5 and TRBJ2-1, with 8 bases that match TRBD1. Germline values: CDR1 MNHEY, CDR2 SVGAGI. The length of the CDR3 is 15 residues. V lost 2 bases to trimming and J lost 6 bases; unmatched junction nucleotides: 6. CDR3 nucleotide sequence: TGTGCCAGCAGTTACAACCAGGGGGCCGTCAATGAGCAGTTCTTC. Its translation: CASSYNQGAVNEQFF.

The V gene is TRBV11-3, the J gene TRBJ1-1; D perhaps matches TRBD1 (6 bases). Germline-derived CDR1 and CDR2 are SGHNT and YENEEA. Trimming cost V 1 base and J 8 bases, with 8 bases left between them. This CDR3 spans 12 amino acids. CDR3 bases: TGTGCCAGCAGCTTAGCCAGGGGAGAAGCTTTCTTT. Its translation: CASSLARGEAFF.

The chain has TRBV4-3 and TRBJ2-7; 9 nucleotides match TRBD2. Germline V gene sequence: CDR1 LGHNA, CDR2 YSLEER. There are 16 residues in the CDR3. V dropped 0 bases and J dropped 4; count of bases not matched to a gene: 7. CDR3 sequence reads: CASSQELTSGLYEQYF. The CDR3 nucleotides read TGCGCCAGCAGCCAAGAGTTGACTAGCGGCCTATACGAGCAGTACTTC.

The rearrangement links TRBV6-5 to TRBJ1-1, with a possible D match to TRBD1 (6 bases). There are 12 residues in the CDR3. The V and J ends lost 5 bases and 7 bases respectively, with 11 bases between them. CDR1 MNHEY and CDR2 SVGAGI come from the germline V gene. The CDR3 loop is CASSGMDSEAFF. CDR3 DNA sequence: TGTGCCAGCAGTGGGATGGACAGTGAAGCTTTCTTT.

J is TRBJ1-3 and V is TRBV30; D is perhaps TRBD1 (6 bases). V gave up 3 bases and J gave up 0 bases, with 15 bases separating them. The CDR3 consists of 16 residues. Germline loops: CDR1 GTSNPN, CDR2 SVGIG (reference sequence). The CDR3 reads CAWSRNRDGSGNTIYF. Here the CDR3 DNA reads TGTGCCTGGAGCCGTAACAGGGACGGCTCTGGAAACACCATATATTTT.

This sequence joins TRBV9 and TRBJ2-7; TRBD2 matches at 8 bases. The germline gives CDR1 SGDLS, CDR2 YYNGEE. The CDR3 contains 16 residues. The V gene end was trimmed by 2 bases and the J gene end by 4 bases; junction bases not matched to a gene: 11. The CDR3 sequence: CASSVDAGTRWYEQYF. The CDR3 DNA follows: TGTGCCAGCAGCGTTGATGCCGGGACTAGGTGGTACGAGCAGTACTTC.

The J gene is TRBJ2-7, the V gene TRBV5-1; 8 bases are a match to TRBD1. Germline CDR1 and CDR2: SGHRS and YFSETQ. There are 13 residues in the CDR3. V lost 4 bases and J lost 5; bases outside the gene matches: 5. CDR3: CASSLQGVNEQYF. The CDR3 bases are TGCGCCAGCAGCCTACAGGGGGTCAACGAGCAGTACTTC.